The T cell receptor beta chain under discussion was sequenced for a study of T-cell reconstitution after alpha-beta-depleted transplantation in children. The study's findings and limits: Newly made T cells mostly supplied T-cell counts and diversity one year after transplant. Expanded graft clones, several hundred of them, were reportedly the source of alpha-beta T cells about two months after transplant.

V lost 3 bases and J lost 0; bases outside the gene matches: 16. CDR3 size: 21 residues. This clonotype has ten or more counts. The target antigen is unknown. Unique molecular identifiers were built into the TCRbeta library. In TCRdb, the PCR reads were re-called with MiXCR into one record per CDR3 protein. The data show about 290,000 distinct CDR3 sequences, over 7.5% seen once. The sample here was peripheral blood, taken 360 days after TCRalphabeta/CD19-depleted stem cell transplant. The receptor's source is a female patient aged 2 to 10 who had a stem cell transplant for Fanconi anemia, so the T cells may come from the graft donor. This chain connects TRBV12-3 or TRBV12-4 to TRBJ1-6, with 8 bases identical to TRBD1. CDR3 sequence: CASSFRGRAGGQSSYNSPLHF. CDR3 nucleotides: TGTGCCAGCAGTTTTAGGGGTCGGGCAGGGGGCCAAAGCTCCTATAATTCACCCCTCCACTTT.